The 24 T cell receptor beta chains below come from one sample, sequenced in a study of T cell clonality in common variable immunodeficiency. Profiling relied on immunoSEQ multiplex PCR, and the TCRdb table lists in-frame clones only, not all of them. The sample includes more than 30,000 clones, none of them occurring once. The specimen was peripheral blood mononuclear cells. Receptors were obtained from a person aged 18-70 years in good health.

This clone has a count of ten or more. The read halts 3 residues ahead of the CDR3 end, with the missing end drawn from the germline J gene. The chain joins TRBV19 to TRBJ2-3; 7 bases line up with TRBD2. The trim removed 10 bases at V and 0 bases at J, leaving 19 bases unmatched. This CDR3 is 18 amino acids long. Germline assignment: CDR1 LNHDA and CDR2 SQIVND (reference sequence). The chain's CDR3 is CAIPIRSGKPLSTDTQYF. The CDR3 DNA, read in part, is TGTGCCATCCCAATTCGAAGCGGGAAACCTCTTAGCACAGATACG. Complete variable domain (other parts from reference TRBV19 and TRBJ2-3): DGGITQSPKYLFRKEGQNVTLSCEQNLNHDAMYWYRQDPGQGLRLIYYSQIVNDFQKGDIAEGYSVSREKKESFPLTVTSAQKNPTAFYLCAIPIRSGKPLSTDTQYFGPGTRLTVL.

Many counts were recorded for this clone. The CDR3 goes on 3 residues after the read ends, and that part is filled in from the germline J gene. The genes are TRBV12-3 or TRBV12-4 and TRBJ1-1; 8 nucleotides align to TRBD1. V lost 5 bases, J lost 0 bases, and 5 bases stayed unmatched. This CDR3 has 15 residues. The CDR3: CASSRQGTMNTEAFF. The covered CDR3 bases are TGTGCCAGCAGTCGACAGGGGACGATGAACACTGAA.

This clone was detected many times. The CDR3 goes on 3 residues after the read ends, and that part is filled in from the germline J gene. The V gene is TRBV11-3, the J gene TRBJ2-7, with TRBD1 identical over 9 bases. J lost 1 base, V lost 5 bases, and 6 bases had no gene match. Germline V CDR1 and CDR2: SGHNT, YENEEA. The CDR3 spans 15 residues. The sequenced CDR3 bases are TGTGCCAGCAGCCAAGGACAGGGGAAATCCTACGAG. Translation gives CASSQGQGKSYE. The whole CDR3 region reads CASSQGQGKSYEQYF.

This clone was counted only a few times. CDR3 region: CASRPTLGSYEQYF. CDR3 bases read: TGTGCCAGCAGACCGACATTGGGCTCCTACGAG. The V gene is TRBV11-1, the J gene TRBJ2-7; no firm D call. The CDR3 end is not reached by the read, which stops 3 residues before it; the germline J gene fills it in. Trimming left V 6 bases short and J 0 bases short, with 12 bases between. The CDR3 totals 14 residues. Germline V gene sequence: CDR1 SGHAT, CDR2 FQDESV (reference sequence).

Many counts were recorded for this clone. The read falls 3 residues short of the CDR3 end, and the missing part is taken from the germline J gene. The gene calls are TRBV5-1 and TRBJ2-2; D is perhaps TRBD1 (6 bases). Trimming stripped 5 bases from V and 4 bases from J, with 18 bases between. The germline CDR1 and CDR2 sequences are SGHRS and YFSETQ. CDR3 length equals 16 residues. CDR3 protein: CASSSTDRSPTGELFF. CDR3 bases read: TGCGCCAGCAGTTCTACTGACAGGTCCCCCACCGGGGAG.

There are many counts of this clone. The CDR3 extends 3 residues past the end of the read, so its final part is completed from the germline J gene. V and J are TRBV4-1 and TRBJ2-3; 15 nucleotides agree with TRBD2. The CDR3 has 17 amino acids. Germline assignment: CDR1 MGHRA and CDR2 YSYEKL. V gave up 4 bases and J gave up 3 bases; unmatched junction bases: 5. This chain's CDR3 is CASSRPGTSGRTDTQYF. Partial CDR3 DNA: TGCGCCAGCAGCCGGCCCGGGACTAGCGGGAGGACAGATACG.

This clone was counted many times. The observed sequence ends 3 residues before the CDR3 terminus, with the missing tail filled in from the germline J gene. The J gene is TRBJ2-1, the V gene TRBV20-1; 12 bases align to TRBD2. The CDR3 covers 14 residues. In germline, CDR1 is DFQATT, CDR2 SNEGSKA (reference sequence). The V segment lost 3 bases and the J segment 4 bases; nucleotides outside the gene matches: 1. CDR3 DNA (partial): TGCAGTGCTAGGGGACTAGCGGGTTACAATGAG. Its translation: CSARGLAGYNE. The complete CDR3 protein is CSARGLAGYNEQFF.

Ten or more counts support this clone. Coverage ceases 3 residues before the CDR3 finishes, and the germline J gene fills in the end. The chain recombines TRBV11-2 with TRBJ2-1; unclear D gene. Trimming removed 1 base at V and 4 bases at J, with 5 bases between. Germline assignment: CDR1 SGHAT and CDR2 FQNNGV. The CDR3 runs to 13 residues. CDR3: CASSLGSYNEQFF. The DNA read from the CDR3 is TGTGCCAGCAGCTTAGGCAGTTACAATGAG.

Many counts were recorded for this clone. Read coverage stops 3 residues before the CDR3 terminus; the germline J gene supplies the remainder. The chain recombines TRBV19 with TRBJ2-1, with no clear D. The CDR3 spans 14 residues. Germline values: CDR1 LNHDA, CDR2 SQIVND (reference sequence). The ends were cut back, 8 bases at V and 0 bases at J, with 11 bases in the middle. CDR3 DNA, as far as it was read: TGTGCCAGTTGTCAGAGAAGCTCCTACAATGAG. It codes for CASCQRSSYNE. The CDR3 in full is CASCQRSSYNEQFF.

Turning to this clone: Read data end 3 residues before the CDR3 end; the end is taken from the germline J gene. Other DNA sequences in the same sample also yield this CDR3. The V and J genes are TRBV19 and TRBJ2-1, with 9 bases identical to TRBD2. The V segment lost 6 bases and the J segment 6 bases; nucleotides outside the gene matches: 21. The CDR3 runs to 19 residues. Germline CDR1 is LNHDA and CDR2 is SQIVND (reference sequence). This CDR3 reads CASSTVYAATSGPGNEQFF. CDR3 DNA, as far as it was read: TGTGCCAGTAGCACCGTGTATGCCGCGACTAGCGGACCGGGCAATGAG.

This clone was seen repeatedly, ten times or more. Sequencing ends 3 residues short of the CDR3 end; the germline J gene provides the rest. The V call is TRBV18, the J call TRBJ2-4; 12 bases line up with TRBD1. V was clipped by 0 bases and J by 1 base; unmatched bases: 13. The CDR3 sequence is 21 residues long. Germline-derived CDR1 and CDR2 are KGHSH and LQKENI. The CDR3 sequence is CASSPPDAGTGGIEAKNIQYF. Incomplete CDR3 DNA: TGTGCCAGCTCACCACCAGATGCAGGGACAGGGGGCATTGAGGCCAAAAACATT.

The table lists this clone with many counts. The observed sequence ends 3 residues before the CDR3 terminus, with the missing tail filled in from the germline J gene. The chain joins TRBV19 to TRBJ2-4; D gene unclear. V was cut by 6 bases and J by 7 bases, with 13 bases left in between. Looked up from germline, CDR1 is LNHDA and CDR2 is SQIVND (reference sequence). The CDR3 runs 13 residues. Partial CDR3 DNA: TGTGCCAGTAGCCCAAACGACTGGAACATT. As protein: CASSPNDWNI. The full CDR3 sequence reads CASSPNDWNIQYF.

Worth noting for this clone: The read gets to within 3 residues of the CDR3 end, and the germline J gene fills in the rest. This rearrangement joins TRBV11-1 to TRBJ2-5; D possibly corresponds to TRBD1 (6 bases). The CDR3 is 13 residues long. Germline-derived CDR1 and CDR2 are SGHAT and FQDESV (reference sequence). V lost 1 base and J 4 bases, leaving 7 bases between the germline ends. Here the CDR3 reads CASSLGGRETQYF. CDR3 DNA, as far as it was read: TGTGCCAGCAGCTTAGGGGGGCGAGAGACC.

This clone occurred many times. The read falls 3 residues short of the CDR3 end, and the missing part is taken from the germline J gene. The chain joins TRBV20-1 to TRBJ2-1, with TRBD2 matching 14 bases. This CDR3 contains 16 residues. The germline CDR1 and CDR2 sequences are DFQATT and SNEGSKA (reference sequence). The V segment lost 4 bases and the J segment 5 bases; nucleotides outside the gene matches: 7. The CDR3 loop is CSATGTSGRLNNEQFF. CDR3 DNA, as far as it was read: TGCAGTGCTACAGGGACTAGCGGGAGACTCAACAATGAG.

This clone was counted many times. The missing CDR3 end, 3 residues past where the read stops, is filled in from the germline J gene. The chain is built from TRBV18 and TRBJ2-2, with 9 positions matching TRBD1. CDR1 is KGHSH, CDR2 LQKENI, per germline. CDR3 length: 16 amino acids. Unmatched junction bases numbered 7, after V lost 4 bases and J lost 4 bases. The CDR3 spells CASSLWDREVTGELFF. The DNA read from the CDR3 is TGTGCCAGCTCACTCTGGGACAGGGAGGTCACCGGGGAG.

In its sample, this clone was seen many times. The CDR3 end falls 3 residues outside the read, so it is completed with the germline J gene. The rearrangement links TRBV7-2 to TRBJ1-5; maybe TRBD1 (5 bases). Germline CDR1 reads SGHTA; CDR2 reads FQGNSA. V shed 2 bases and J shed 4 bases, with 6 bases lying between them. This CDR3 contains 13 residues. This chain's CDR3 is CASSLQGNQPQHF. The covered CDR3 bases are TGTGCCAGCAGCTTACAGGGTAATCAGCCC.

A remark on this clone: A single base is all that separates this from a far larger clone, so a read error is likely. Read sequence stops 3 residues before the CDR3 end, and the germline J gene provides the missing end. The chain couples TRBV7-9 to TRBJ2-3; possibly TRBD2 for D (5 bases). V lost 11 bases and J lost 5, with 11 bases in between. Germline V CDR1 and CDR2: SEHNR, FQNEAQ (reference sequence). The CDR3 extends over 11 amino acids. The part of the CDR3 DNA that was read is TGTGCCGCTAGCTTACGAGATACG. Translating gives CAASLRDT. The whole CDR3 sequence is CAASLRDTQYF.

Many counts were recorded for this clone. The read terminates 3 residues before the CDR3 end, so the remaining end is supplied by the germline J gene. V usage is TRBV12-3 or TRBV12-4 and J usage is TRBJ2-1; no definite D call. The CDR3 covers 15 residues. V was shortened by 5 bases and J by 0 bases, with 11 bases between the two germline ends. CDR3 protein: CASSGPARSYNEQFF. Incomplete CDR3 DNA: TGTGCCAGCAGTGGGCCGGCCCGCTCCTACAATGAG.

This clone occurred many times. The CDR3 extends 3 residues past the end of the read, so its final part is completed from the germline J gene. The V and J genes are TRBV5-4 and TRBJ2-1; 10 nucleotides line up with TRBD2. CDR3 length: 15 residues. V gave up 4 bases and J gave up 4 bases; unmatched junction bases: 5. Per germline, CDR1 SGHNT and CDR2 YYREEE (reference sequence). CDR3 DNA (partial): TGTGCCAGCAGCATCTCGGGACTAGCGTACAATGAG. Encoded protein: CASSISGLAYNE. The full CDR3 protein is CASSISGLAYNEQFF.

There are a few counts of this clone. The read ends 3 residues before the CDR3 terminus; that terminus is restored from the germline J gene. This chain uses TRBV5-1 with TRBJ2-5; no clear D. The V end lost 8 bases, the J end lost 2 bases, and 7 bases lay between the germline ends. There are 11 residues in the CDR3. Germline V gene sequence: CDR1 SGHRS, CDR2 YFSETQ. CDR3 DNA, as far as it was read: TGCGCCAGTCAGGTACAAGAGACC. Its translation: CASQVQET. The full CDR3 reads CASQVQETQYF.

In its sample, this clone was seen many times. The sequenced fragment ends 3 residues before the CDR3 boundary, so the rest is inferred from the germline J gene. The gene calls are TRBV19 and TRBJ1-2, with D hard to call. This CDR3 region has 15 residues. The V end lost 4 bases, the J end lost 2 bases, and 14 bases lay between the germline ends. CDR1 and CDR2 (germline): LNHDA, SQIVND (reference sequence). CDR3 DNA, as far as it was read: TGTGCCAGTAGTACCCTACGTGGAGGGAACTATGGC. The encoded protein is CASSTLRGGNYG. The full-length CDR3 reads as CASSTLRGGNYGYTF.

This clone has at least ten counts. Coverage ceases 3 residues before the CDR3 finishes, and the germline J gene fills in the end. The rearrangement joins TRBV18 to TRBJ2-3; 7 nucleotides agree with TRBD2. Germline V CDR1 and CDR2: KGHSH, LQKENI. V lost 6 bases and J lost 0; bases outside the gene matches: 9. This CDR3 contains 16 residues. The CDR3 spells CASSPIAGSSTDTQYF. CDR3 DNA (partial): TGTGCCAGCTCCCCGATAGCGGGCTCTAGCACAGATACG.

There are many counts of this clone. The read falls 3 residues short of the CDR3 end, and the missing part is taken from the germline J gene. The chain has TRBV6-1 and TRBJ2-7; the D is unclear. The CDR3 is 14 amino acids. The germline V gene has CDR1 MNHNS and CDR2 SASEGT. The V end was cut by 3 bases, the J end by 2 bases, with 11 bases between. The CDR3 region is CASSDSDKAYEQYF. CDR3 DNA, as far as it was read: TGTGCCAGCAGTGACAGTGACAAAGCCTACGAG.

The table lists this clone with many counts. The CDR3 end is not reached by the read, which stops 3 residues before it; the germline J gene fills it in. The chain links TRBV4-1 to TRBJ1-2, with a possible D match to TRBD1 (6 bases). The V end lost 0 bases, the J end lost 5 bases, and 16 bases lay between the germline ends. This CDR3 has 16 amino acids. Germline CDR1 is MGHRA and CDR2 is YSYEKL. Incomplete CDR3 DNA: TGCGCCAGCAGCCAAGACCCCAAGGCAGGGGTTTATGGC. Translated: CASSQDPKAGVYG. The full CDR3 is CASSQDPKAGVYGYTF.